Shown below are 11 T cell receptor beta chains from a single sample sequenced in a study of cytomegalovirus exposure and HLA in healthy donors. Both 60 Vbeta primers and 13 Jbeta primers went into the PCR. Sequencing used immunoSEQ multiplex PCR; TCRdb keeps in-frame clones, though not all of them. The data show more than 95,000 clones, with about 83% seen just once and approximately 6.1% held by the top ten. The sample comprised PBMCs. The receptors were gathered from a man aged 18 to 30 in good health and CMV-seronegative.

V gene TRBV7-9 combines with J gene TRBJ1-1; TRBD1 matches at 10 bases. With 5 bases clipped from V and 7 bases from J, the junction kept 10 bases outside the gene matches. This CDR3 has 15 amino acids. Per germline, CDR1 SEHNR and CDR2 FQNEAQ (reference sequence). The CDR3 sequence: CASSHNRDRGIEAFF. The CDR3 DNA sequence: TGTGCCAGCAGCCACAATAGGGACAGGGGCATTGAAGCTTTCTTT.

This clone was counted between two and nine times. V is TRBV4-1 and J is TRBJ2-7; 10 bases map to TRBD2. The germline gives CDR1 MGHRA, CDR2 YSYEKL. V dropped 2 bases and J dropped 1; count of bases not matched to a gene: 5. The CDR3 covers 16 residues. CDR3 sequence reads: CASSQPRTSGSYEQYF. The CDR3 region has the DNA TGCGCCAGCAGCCAACCCAGGACTAGCGGTTCCTACGAGCAGTACTTC.

The chain employs TRBV7-2 and TRBJ2-2, with a tentative D call TRBD2 (5 bases). The CDR3 has 15 amino acids. V dropped 1 base and J dropped 2 bases, with 8 bases sitting between them. Germline lookup yields CDR1 SGHTA and CDR2 FQGNSA. The CDR3 region has the DNA TGTGCCAGCAGCTTAGGGGGAGTCAACACCGGGGAGCTGTTTTTT. As protein: CASSLGGVNTGELFF.

The genes are TRBV4-3 and TRBJ2-2; 7 nucleotides align to TRBD2. The CDR3 length is 15 residues. The germline V gene has CDR1 LGHNA and CDR2 YSLEER. The ends lost 3 bases at V and 1 base at J; junction bases unmatched: 2. CDR3 protein: CASSQSGVNTGELFF. The CDR3 nucleotides are TGCGCCAGCAGCCAGAGCGGGGTGAACACCGGGGAGCTGTTTTTT.

CDR3 loop: CASSLVGTTNEKLFF. CDR3 nucleotides: TGCGCCAGCAGCTTGGTCGGGACAACTAATGAAAAACTGTTTTTT. This chain uses TRBV5-1 with TRBJ1-4; no reliable D call. This CDR3 region has 15 residues. Germline lookup yields CDR1 SGHRS and CDR2 YFSETQ. Trimming left V 0 bases short and J 0 bases short, with 6 bases between.

The chain uses TRBV6-6 and TRBJ1-2; no clear D gene. The V gene lost 7 bases and the J gene lost 2 bases, with 11 bases spanning the gap. The CDR3 has 13 amino acids. Germline CDR1 and CDR2: MNHNY and SVGAGI (reference sequence). For the CDR3, the DNA is TGTGCCAGCAACCTAGAGGTGAACTATGGCTACACCTTC. As protein: CASNLEVNYGYTF.

In this sample, this clone turned up a few times. This sequence joins TRBV6-1 and TRBJ2-4; the match to TRBD2 covers 9 bases. With 0 bases clipped from V and 0 bases from J, the junction kept 0 bases outside the gene matches. Germline CDR1 reads MNHNS; CDR2 reads SASEGT. This CDR3 contains 16 residues. This CDR3 reads CASSEALAGAKNIQYF. As DNA, the CDR3 is TGTGCCAGCAGTGAAGCACTAGCGGGAGCCAAAAACATTCAGTACTTC.

The gene calls are TRBV30 and TRBJ2-5, with a possible D match to TRBD2 (6 bases). The CDR3 runs 15 residues. Between the trimmed V and J ends, which lost 5 bases and 5 bases, there was a span of 21 bases. CDR1 is GTSNPN and CDR2 is SVGIG in the germline V gene (reference sequence). In DNA, the CDR3 is TGTGCCTGGGGCCAATCGGGAGCTGGGGGGGAGACCCAGTACTTC. It specifies CAWGQSGAGGETQYF.

The J gene is TRBJ2-5, the V gene TRBV27, with D tentatively TRBD2 (5 bases). The CDR3 is 12 amino acids. The germline V gene encodes CDR1 MNHEY and CDR2 SMNVEV (reference sequence). V was shortened by 5 bases and J by 13 bases, with 17 bases between the two germline ends. The CDR3: CASSPREGRSYF. CDR3 sequence (DNA): TGTGCCAGCAGTCCACGGGAAGGCAGGTCGTACTTC.

This clone came up once. The chain combines TRBV2 with TRBJ2-2, with TRBD1 identical over 7 bases. Germline lookup yields CDR1 SNHLY and CDR2 FYNNEI. V trimming: 4 bases; J trimming: 2 bases; junction bases outside the gene matches: 4. The CDR3 is 15 amino acids. The CDR3 is CASSGDSSNTGELFF. The CDR3 DNA follows: TGTGCCAGCAGTGGGGACAGTTCCAACACCGGGGAGCTGTTTTTT.

J is TRBJ1-3 and V is TRBV2; 8 bases match TRBD1. The CDR3 spans 16 residues. Germline loops: CDR1 SNHLY, CDR2 FYNNEI. Germline trimming cut 7 bases from V and 3 bases from J; bases unmatched to any gene: 11. CDR3 in amino acids: CASTPLDRGGGNTIYF. The CDR3 DNA follows: TGTGCCAGCACCCCCCTCGACAGGGGTGGTGGAAACACCATATATTTT. The full variable domain, rest sourced from reference TRBV2 and TRBJ1-3, is EPEVTQTPSHQVTQMGQEVILRCVPISNHLYFYWYRQILGQKVEFLVSFYNNEISEKSEIFDDQFSVERPDGSNFTLKIRSTKLEDSAMYFCASTPLDRGGGNTIYFGEGSWLTVV.